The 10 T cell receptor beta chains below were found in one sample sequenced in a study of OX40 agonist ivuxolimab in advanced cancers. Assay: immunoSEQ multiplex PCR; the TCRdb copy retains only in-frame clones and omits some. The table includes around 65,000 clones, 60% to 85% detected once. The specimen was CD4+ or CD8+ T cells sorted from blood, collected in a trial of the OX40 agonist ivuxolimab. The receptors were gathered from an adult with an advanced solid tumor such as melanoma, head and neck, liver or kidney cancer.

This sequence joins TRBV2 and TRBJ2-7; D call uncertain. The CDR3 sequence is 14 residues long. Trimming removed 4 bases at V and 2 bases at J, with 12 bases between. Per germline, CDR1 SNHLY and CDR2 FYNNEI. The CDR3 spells CASSVAVLTYEQYF. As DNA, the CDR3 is TGTGCCAGCAGTGTGGCAGTCCTAACCTACGAGCAGTACTTC.

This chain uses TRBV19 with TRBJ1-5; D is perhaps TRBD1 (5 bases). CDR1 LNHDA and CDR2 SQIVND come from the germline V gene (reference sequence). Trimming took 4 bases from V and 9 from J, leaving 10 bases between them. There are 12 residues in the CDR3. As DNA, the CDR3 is TGTGCCAGTAGTAGCAGGGTTCCGCCCCAGCATTTT. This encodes CASSSRVPPQHF.

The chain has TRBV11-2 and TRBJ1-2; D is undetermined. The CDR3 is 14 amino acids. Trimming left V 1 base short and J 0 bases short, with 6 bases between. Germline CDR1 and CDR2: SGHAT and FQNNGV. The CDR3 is CASSLALSNYGYTF. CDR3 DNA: TGTGCCAGCAGCTTAGCCCTTTCTAACTATGGCTACACCTTC.

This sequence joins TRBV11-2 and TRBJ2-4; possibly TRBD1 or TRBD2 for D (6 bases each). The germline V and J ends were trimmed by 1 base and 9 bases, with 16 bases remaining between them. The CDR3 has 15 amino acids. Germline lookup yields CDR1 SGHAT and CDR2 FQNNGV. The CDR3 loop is CASSLVINGGRIQYF. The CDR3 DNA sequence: TGTGCCAGCAGCTTAGTAATAAACGGGGGCCGCATTCAGTACTTC.

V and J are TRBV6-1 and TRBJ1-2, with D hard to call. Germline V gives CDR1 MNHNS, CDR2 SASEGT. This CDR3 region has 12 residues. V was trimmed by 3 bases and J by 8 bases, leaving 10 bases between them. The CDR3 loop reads CASSERRNGYTF. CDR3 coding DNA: TGTGCCAGCAGTGAGAGACGAAACGGCTACACCTTC.

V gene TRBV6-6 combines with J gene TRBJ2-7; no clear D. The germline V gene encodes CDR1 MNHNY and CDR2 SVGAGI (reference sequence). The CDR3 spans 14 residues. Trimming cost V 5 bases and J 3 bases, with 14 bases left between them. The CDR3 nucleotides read TGTGCCAGCAGTGACAAGGAATCGGGCTACGAGCAGTACTTC. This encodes CASSDKESGYEQYF.

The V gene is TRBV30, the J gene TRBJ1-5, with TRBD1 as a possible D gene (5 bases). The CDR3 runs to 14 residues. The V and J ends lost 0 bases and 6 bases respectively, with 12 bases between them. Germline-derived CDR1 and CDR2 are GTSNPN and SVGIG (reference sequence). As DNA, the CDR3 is TGTGCCTGGAGTGTAGCTACAGGTTCTCAGCCCCAGCATTTT. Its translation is CAWSVATGSQPQHF.

The CDR3, as DNA: TGTGCCTTTGCTCCGGGACAGGGGGCGGCTAACTATGGCTACACCTTC. Protein sequence: CAFAPGQGAANYGYTF. The chain uses TRBV30 and TRBJ1-2; TRBD1 aligns across 12 bases. Trimming took 7 bases from V and 0 from J; bases not matched to a gene: 9. Germline assignment: CDR1 GTSNPN and CDR2 SVGIG (reference sequence). The CDR3 consists of 16 residues.

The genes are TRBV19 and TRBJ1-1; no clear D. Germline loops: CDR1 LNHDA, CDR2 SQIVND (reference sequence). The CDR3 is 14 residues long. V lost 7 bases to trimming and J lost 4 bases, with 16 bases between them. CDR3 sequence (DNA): TGTGCCAGTACGACTTATGTGGGAGCCACTGAAGCTTTCTTT. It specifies CASTTYVGATEAFF.

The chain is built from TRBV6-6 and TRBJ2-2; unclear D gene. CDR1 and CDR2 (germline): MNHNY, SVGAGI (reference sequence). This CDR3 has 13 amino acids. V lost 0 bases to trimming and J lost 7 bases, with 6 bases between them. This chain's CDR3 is CASSYSILGELFF. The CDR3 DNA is TGTGCCAGCAGTTACTCGATACTCGGGGAGCTGTTTTTT.